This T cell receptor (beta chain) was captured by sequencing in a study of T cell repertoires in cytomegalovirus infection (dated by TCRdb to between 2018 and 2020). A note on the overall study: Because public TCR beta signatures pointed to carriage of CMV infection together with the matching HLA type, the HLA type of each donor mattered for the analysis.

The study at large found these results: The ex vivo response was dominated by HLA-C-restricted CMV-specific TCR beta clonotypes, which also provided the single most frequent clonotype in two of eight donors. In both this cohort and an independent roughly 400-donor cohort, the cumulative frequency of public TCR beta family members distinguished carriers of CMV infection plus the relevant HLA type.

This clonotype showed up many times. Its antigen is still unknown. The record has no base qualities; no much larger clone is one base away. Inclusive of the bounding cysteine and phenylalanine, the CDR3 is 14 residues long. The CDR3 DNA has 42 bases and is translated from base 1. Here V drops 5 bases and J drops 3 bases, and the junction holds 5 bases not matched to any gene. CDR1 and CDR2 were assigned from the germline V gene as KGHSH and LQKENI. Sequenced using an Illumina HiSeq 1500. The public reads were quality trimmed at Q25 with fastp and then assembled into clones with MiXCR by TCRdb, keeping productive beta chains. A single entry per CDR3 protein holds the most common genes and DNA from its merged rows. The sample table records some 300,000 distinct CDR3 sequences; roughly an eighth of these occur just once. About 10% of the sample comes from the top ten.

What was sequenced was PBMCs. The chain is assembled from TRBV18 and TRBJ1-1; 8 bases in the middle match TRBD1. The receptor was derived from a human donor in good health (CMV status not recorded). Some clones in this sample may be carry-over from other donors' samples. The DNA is TGTGCCAGCTCAGCACAGGGGGTAGACACTGAAGCTTTCTTT. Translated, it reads CASSAQGVDTEAFF.